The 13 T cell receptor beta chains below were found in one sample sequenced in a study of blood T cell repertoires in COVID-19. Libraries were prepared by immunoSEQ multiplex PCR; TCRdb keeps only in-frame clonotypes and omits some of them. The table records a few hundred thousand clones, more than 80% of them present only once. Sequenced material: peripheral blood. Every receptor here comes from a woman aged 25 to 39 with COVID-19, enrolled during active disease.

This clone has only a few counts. DNA of the CDR3: TGTGCCAGTAGTATAACCCCCCCCACTAGCGGTAGCACAGATACGCAGTATTTT. Protein sequence: CASSITPPTSGSTDTQYF. The V and J genes are TRBV19 and TRBJ2-3; 8 nucleotides agree with TRBD2. The CDR3 spans 18 residues. The V and J ends lost 2 bases and 0 bases, in that order; junction bases with no gene match: 10. Germline assignment: CDR1 LNHDA and CDR2 SQIVND (reference sequence).

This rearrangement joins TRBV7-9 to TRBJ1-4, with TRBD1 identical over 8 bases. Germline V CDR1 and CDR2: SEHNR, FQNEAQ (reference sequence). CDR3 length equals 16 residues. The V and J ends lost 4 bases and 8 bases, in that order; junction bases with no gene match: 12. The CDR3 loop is CASSSKSGGAGEKLFF. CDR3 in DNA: TGTGCCAGCAGCTCGAAATCAGGGGGCGCGGGGGAAAAACTGTTTTTT.

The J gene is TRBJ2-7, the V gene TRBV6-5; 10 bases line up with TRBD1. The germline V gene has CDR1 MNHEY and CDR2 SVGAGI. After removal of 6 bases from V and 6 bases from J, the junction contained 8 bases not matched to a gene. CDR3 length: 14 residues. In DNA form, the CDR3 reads TGTGCCAGCAGAGTCGGGACAGGGGTGGGCGAGCAGTACTTC. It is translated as CASRVGTGVGEQYF.

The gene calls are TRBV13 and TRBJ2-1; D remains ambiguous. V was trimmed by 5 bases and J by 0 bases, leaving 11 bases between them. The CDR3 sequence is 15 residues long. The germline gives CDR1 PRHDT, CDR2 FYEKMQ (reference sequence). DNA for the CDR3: TGTGCCAGCAGCCTCCCGGGTGCCTCCTACAATGAGCAGTTCTTC. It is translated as CASSLPGASYNEQFF. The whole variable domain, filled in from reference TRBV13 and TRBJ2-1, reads AAGVIQSPRHLIKEKRETATLKCYPIPRHDTVYWYQQGPGQDPQFLISFYEKMQSDKGSIPDRFSAQQFSDYHSELNMSSLELGDSALYFCASSLPGASYNEQFFGPGTRLTVL.

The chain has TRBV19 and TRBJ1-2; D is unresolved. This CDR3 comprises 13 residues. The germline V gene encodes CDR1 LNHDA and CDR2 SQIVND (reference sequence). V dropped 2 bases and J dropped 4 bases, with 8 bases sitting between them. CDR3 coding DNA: TGTGCCAGTAGTATAAGAAACGGCTATGGCTACACCTTC. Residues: CASSIRNGYGYTF.

CDR3 region: CASSIQGDTEAFF. CDR3 coding DNA: TGTGCCAGCAGTATACAGGGGGACACTGAAGCTTTCTTT. The chain joins TRBV2 to TRBJ1-1; 8 bases fit TRBD1. The V gene's germline CDR1 is SNHLY and CDR2 FYNNEI. CDR3 length equals 13 residues. V lost 5 bases to trimming and J lost 3 bases; unmatched junction nucleotides: 2. The variable domain in full, with the rest retrieved from reference TRBV2 and TRBJ1-1, is EPEVTQTPSHQVTQMGQEVILRCVPISNHLYFYWYRQILGQKVEFLVSFYNNEISEKSEIFDDQFSVERPDGSNFTLKIRSTKLEDSAMYFCASSIQGDTEAFFGQGTRLTVV.

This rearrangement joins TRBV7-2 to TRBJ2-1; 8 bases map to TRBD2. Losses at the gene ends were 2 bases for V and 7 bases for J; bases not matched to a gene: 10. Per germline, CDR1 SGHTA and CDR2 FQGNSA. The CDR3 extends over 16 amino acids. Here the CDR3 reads CASSLWGGRSTNEQFF. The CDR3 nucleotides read TGTGCCAGCAGCTTATGGGGCGGGAGGTCCACGAATGAGCAGTTCTTC.

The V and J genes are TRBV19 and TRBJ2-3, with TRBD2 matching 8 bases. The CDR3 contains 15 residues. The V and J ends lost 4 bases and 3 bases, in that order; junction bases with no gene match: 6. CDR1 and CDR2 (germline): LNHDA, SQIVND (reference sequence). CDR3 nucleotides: TGTGCCAGTAGTAGCCCGGGGGGGGCGACAGATACGCAGTATTTT. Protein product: CASSSPGGATDTQYF.

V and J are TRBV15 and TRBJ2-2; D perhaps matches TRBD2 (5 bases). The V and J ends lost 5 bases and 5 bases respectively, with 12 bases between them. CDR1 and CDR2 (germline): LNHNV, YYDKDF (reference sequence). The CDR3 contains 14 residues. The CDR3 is CATSPGVQTGELFF. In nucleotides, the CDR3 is TGTGCCACCAGCCCCGGGGTACAAACCGGGGAGCTGTTTTTT. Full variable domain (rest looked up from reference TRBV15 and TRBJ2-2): DAMVIQNPRYQVTQFGKPVTLSCSQTLNHNVMYWYQQKSSQAPKLLFHYYDKDFNNEADTPDNFQSRRPNTSFCFLDIRSPGLGDTAMYLCATSPGVQTGELFFGEGSRLTVL.

CDR3 amino acids: CASSLFMTIAGDEQFF. The CDR3 DNA reads TGCGCCAGCAGCTTGTTCATGACAATAGCGGGGGATGAGCAGTTCTTC. J is TRBJ2-1 and V is TRBV5-1, with 9 bases that match TRBD2. Unmatched junction bases numbered 10, after V lost 1 base and J lost 8 bases. The CDR3 has 16 amino acids. Germline V lookup: CDR1 SGHRS, CDR2 YFSETQ.

CDR3 protein: CASSLMTGGIDSPLHF. CDR3 DNA: TGTGCCAGCAGTTTGATGACAGGGGGCATTGATTCACCCCTCCACTTT. The J gene is TRBJ1-6, the V gene TRBV27; 10 bases agree with TRBD1. The CDR3 length is 16 residues. Trimming cost V 3 bases and J 8 bases; bases outside gene matches: 7. Looked up from germline, CDR1 is MNHEY and CDR2 is SMNVEV (reference sequence).

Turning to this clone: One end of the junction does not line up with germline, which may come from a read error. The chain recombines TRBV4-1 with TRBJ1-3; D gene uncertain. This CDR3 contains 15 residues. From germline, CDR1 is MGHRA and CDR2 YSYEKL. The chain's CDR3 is CASSPNPSSGNTIYF. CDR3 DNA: TGCGCCAGCAGCCCCAACCCTAGCTCTGGGAACACCATATATTTT.

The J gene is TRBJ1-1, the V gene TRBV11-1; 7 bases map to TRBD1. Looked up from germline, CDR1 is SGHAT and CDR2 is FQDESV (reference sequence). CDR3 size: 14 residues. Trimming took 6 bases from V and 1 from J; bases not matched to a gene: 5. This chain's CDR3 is CASRKYRGNTEAFF. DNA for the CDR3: TGTGCCAGCAGAAAGTACAGGGGGAACACTGAAGCTTTCTTT.